This section outlines one T cell receptor (beta chain) sequence together with its context. Other DNA sequences in this sample translate to the same CDR3. Treatment defined: about 20 received Ad26.COV2.S at low or high dose, single or two shots; about 5 received placebo; per-sample allocation not given. Specimen acquisition occurred on day 63 following the initial vaccine or placebo injection. Clones were sequenced by immunoSEQ multiplex PCR, and TCRdb holds only the in-frame ones, with some missing. The sample shows around 300,000 clones, 75% to 90% of them seen only once. Per the germline V gene, CDR1 is MNHNS and CDR2 is SASEGT. V was clipped by 3 bases and J by 0 bases, with 9 bases between them. The length of the CDR3 is 14 residues. The sample is drawn from a study of Ad26.COV2.S vaccination and SARS-CoV-2 variants.

The material was peripheral blood, obtained in a trial of Ad26.COV2.S vaccine versus placebo. The TCR originated in a person between 18 and 59 years old who received the Ad26.COV2.S COVID-19 vaccine or a placebo. The chain employs TRBV6-1 and TRBJ2-7; TRBD1 might be the D (6 bases). CDR3 residues: CASSEGDNSYEQYF. The CDR3 nucleotides read TGTGCCAGCAGTGAGGGGGACAACTCCTACGAGCAGTACTTC.